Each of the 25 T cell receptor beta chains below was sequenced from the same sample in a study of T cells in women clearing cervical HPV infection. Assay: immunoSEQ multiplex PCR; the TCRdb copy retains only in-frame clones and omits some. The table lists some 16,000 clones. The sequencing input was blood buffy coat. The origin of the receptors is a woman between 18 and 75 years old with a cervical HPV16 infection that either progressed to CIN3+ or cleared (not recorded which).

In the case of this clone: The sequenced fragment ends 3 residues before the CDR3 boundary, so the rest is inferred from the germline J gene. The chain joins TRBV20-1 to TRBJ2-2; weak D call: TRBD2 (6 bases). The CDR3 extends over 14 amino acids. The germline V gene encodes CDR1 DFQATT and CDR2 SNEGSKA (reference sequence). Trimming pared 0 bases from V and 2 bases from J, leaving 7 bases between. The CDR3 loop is CSARDGGNTGELFF. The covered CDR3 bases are TGCAGTGCTAGAGACGGGGGAAACACCGGGGAG.

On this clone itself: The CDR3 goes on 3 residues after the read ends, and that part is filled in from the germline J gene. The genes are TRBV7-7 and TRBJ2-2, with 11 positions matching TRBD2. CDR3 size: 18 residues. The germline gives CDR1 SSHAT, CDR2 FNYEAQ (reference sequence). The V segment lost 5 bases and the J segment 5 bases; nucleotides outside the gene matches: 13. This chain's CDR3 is CASSPTHNSGGGTGELFF. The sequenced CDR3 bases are TGTGCCAGCAGCCCAACCCATAATAGCGGGGGGGGAACCGGGGAG.

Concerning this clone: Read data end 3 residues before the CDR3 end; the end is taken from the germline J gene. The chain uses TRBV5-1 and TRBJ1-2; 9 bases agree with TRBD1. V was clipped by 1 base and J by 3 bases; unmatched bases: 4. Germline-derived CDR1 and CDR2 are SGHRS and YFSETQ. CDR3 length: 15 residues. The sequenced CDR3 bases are TGCGCCAGCAGCTTGACAGGGGGCTTCGACTATGGC. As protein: CASSLTGGFDYG. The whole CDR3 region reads CASSLTGGFDYGYTF.

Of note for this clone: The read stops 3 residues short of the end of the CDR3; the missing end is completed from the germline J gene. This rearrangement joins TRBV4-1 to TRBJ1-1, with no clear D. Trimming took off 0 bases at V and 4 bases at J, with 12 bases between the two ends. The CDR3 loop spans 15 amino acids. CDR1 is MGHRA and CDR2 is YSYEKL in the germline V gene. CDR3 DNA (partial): TGCGCCAGCAGCCAAGAGAAGCGCCGGGGCACTGAA. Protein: CASSQEKRRGTE. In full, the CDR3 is CASSQEKRRGTEAFF.

The CDR3 bases that were read are TGCGCCAGCAGCCCGACTAGATCGGAGACC. It yields the protein CASSPTRSET. The entire CDR3 is CASSPTRSETQYF. This chain joins TRBV5-1 and TRBJ2-5, with TRBD2 as a possible D gene (6 bases). The CDR3 end falls 3 residues outside the read, so it is completed with the germline J gene. This CDR3 spans 13 amino acids. V was trimmed by 4 bases and J by 5 bases, leaving 12 bases between them. CDR1 is SGHRS and CDR2 is YFSETQ in the germline V gene.

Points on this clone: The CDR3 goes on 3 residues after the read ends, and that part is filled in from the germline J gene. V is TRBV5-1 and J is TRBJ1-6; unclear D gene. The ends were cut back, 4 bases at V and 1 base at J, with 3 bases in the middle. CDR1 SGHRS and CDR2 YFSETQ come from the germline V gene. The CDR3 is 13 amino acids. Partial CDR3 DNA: TGCGCCAGCAGCCAATCCTATAATTCACCC. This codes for CASSQSYNSP. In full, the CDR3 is CASSQSYNSPLHF.

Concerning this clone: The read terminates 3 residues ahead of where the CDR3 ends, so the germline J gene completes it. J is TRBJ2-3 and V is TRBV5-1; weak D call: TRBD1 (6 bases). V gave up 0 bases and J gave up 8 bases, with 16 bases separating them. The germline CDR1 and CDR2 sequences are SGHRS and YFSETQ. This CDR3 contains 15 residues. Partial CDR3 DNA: TGCGCCAGCAGCTTGGGGGATGGGGGCGTTGGTACG. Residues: CASSLGDGGVGT. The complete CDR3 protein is CASSLGDGGVGTQYF.

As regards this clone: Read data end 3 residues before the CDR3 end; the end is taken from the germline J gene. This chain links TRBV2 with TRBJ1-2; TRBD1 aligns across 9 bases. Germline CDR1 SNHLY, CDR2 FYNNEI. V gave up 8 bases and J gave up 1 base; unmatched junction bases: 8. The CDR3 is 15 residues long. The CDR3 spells CASGGSDRGNYGYTF. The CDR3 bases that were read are TGTGCCAGCGGGGGTTCGGACAGGGGTAACTATGGC.

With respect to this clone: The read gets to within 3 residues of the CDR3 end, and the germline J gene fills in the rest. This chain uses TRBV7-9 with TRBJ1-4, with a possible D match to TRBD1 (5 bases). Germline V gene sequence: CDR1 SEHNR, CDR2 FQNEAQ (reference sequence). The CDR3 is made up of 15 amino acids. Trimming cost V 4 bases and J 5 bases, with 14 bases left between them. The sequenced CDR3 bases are TGTGCCAGCAGCTCCCAGGGCTCCATCAATGAAAAA. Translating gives CASSSQGSINEK. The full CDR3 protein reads CASSSQGSINEKLFF.

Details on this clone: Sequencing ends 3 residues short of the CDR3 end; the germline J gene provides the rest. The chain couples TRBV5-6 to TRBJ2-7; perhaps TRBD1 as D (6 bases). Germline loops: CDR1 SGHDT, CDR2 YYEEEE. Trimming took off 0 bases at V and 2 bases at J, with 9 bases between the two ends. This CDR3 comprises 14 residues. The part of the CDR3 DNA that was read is TGTGCCAGCAGCTTGGCAAGGACAGCCTACGAG. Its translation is CASSLARTAYE. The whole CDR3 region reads CASSLARTAYEQYF. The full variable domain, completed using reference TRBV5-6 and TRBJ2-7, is DAGVTQSPTHLIKTRGQQVTLRCSPKSGHDTVSWYQQALGQGPQFIFQYYEEEERQRGNFPDRFSGHQFPNYSSELNVNALLLGDSALYLCASSLARTAYEQYFGPGTRLTVT.

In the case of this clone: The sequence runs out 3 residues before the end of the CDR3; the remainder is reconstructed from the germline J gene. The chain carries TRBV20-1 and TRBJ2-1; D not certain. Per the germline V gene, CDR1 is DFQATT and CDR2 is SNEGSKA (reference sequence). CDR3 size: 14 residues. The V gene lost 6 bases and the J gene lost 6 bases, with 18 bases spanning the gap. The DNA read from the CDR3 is TGCAGTGCCCCCCGTTGGCGCGGCTCCAATGAG. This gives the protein CSAPRWRGSNE. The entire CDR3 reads CSAPRWRGSNEQFF.

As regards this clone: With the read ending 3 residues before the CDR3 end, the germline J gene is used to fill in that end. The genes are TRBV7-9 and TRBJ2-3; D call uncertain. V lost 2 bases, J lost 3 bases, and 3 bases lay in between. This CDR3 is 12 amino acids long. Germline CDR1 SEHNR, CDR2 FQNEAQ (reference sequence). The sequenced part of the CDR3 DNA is TGTGCCAGCAGCTTAAGGACAGATACG. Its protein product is CASSLRTDT. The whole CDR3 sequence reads CASSLRTDTQYF.

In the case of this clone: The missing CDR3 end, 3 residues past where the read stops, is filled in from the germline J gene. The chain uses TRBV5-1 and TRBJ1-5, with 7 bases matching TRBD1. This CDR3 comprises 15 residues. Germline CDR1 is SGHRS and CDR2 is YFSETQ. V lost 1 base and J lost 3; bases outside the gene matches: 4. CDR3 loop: CASSLWDSYNQPQHF. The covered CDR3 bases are TGCGCCAGCAGCTTGTGGGACAGTTACAATCAGCCC.

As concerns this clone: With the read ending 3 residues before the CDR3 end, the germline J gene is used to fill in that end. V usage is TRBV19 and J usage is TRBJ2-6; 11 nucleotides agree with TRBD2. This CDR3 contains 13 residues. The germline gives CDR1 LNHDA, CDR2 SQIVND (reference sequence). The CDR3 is CASSMGLAEVLTF. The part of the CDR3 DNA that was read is TGTGCCAGTAGTATGGGACTAGCGGAAGTC. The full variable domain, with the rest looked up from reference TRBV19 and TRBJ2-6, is DGGITQSPKYLFRKEGQNVTLSCEQNLNHDAMYWYRQDPGQGLRLIYYSQIVNDFQKGDIAEGYSVSREKKESFPLTVTSAQKNPTAFYLCASSMGLAEVLTFGAGSRLTVL.

CDR3: CASSTLRRPEAFF. Incomplete CDR3 DNA: TGTGCCAGTAGTACGCTACGTCGCCCTGAA. The chain has TRBV19 and TRBJ1-1; D ambiguous. The CDR3 is cut off 3 residues early in the read; its end comes from the germline J gene. This CDR3 has 13 residues. Between the trimmed V and J ends, which lost 4 bases and 6 bases, there was a span of 12 bases. The germline gives CDR1 LNHDA, CDR2 SQIVND (reference sequence).

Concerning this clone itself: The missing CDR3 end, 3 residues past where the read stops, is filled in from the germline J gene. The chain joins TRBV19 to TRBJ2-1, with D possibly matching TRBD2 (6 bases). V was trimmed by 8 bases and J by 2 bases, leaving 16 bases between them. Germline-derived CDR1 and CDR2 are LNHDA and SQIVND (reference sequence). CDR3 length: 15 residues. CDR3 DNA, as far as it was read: TGTGCCAGTTCTCAGGGAGGTTGGGCCTACAATGAG. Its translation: CASSQGGWAYNE. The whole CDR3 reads CASSQGGWAYNEQFF.

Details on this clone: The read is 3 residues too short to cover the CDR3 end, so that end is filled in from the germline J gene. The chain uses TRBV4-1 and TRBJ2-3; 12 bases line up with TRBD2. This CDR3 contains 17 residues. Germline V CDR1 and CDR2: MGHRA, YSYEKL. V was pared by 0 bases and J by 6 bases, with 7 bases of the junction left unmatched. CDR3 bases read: TGCGCCAGCAGCCAAGACCTAGCGGGGGGGTTACTTGATACG. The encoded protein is CASSQDLAGGLLDT. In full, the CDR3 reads CASSQDLAGGLLDTQYF.

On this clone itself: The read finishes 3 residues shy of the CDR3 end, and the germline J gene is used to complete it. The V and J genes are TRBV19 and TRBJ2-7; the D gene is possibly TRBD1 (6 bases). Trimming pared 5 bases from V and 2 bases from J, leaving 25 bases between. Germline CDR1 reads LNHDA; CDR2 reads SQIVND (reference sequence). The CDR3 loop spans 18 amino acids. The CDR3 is CASSVQGKSGRVTYEQYF. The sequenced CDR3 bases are TGTGCCAGTAGTGTTCAGGGGAAATCTGGACGGGTTACCTACGAG.

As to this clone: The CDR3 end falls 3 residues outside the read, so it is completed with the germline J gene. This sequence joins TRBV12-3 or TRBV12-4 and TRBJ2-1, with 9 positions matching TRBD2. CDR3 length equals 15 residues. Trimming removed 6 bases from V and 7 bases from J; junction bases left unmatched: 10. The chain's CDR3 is CASSPMGRGGNEQFF. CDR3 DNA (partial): TGTGCCAGCAGCCCCATGGGGCGGGGGGGGAATGAG.

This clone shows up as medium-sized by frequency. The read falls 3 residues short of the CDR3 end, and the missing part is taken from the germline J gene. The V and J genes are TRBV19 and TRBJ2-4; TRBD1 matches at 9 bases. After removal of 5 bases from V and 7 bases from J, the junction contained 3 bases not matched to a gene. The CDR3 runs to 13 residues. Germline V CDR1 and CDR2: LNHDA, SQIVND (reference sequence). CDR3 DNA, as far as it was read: TGTGCCAGTAGTCGGGACAGGGAGAACATT. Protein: CASSRDRENI. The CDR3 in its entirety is CASSRDRENIQYF.

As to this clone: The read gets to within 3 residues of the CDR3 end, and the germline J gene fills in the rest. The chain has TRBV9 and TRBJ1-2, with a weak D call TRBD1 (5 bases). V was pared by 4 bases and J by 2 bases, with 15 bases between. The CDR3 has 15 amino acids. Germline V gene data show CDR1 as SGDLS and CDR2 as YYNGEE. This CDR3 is CASSTRRGGNYGYTF. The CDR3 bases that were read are TGTGCCAGCAGCACCCGTCGGGGGGGGAACTATGGC.

The sequenced CDR3 bases are TGTGCCAGTCATGCGGGCTACTCTGGAAACACC. Translation: CASHAGYSGNT. The full CDR3 is CASHAGYSGNTIYF. The chain has TRBV19 and TRBJ1-3; unclear D gene. From the germline J gene comes the end of the CDR3, since the read stops 3 residues before it. Per the germline V gene, CDR1 is LNHDA and CDR2 is SQIVND (reference sequence). The CDR3 is made up of 14 amino acids. With 8 bases removed from V and 0 bases from J, the gap between germline ends came to 11 bases.

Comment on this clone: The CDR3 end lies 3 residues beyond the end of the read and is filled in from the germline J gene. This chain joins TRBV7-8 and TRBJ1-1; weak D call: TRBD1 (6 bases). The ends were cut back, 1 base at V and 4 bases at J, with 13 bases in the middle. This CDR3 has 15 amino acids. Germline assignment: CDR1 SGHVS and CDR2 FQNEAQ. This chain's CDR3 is CASSLETGWGTEAFF. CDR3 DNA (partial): TGTGCCAGCAGCTTAGAAACAGGGTGGGGCACTGAA.

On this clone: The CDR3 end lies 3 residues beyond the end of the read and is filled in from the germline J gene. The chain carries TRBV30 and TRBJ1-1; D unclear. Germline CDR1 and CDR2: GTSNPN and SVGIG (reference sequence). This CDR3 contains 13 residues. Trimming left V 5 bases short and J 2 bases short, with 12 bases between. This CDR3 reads CAWCAVANTEAFF. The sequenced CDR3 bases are TGTGCCTGGTGTGCTGTGGCCAACACTGAA.

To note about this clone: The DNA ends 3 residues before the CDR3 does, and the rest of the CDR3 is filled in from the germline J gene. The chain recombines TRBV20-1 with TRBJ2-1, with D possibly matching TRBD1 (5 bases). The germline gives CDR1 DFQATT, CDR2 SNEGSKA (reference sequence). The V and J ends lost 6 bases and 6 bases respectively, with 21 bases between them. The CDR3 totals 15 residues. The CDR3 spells CSAPGAAQSSNEQFF. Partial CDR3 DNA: TGCAGTGCCCCTGGGGCGGCCCAAAGCAGCAATGAG.